This T cell receptor beta chain was identified in a study of long-term antiretroviral therapy in people with HIV. About the study: The 2015 immediate-ART recommendation came about a decade after the earliest samples.

immunoSEQ v3.0 was run at survey level. Using immunoSEQ multiplex PCR, the repertoire was profiled, and TCRdb retains in-frame clones only, with some absent. This table holds tens of thousands of clones, around 94% found once. Germline V gene sequence: CDR1 LNHDA, CDR2 SQIVND (reference sequence). The V and J ends lost 0 bases and 2 bases respectively, with 10 bases between them. CDR3 length: 15 residues. In this sample, this clone turned up a few times. Antigen: not known. There was at least one pre-ART PBMC sample for each donor, plus at least two post-ART PBMC samples. Points from the study as a whole: HIV repertoires showed narrower CDR3 length ranges than controls. Pre-ART expanded TRB clones stayed dominant throughout, though often decreasing after ART.

The V and J genes are TRBV19 and TRBJ1-1; D is uncertain. The receptor was isolated from a woman in her fifties or sixties with HIV. The sequenced sample was unsorted PBMCs, obtained 4.1 years after starting antiretroviral therapy. The CDR3 sequence is CASSIDRRGNTEAFF. The CDR3 DNA reads TGTGCCAGTAGTATAGATCGCCGCGGAAACACTGAAGCTTTCTTT.